This T cell receptor beta chain came from a study of blood T cell repertoires in COVID-19. Profiling relied on immunoSEQ multiplex PCR, and the TCRdb table lists in-frame clones only, not all of them. The sample records about 300,000 clones, around 92% being singletons. Germline CDR1 and CDR2: MDHEN and SYDVKM. The CDR3 consists of 10 residues. Trimming cost V 6 bases and J 11 bases, with 10 bases left between them. The specimen sequenced was PBMCs or T cells enriched from blood (not recorded which). The chain employs TRBV28 and TRBJ1-1, with unresolved D. The sequence came from a woman in her forties or fifties who had been exposed to COVID-19. In DNA, the CDR3 is TGTGCCAGCAGGAACCGTGAGGCTTTCTTT. This encodes CASRNREAFF. Using reference TRBV28 and TRBJ1-1 for the parts outside the CDR3, the full variable domain is DVKVTQSSRYLVKRTGEKVFLECVQDMDHENMFWYRQDPGLGLRLIYFSYDVKMKEKGDIPEGYSVSREKKERFSLILESASTNQTSMYLCASRNREAFFGQGTRLTVV.